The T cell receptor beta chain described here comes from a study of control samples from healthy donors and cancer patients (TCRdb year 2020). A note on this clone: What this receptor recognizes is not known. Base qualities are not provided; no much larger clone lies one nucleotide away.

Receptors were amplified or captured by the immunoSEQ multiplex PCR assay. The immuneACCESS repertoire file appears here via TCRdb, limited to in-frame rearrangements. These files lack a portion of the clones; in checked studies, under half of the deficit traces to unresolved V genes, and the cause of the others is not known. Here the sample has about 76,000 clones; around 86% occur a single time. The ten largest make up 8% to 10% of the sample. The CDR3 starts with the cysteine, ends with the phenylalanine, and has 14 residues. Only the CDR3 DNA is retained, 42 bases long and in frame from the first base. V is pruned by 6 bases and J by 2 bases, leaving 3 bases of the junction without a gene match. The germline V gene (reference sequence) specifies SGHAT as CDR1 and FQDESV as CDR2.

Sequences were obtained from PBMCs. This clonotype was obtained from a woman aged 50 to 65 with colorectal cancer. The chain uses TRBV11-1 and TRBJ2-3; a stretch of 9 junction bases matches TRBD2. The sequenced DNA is TGTGCCAGCAGGCAGCGGGGGGCCACAGATACGCAGTATTTT. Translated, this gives CASRQRGATDTQYF.